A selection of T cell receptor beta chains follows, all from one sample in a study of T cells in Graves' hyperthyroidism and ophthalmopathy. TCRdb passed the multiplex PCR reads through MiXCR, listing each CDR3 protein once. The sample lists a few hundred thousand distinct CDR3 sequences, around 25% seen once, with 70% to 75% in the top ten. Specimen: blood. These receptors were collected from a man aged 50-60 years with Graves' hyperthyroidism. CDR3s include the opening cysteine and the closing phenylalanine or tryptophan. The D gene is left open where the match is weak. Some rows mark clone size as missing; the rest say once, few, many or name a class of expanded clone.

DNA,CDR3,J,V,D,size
TGTGCCAGCAGTTTCATTGGGACAGAATTCGATGGCTACACCTTC,CASSFIGTEFDGYTF,TRBJ1-2,TRBV28,TRBD1,few
TGCGCCAGCAGCTTGGCTGCCCGGGCTAGCGGGAGTAATGAGCAGTTCTTC,CASSLAARASGSNEQFF,TRBJ2-1,TRBV5-1,TRBD2,few
TGTGCCAGCAGGCTAGGACAGGGAGGAAACACCATATATTTT,CASRLGQGGNTIYF,TRBJ1-3,TRBV3-1,TRBD1,NA
TGTGCCAGCCGCCCGACTAGCGGGAGCTACGAGCAGTACTTC,CASRPTSGSYEQYF,TRBJ2-7,TRBV6-1,TRBD2,many
TGCAGTGCCCCCTCCGACGGGAGAGTCGGGGAGCTGTTTTTT,CSAPSDGRVGELFF,TRBJ2-2,TRBV20-1,NA,NA
TGTGCCAGCAGCTTTAGCAAGAACACTGAAGCTTTCTTT,CASSFSKNTEAFF,TRBJ1-1,TRBV7-9,NA,many
TGTGCCAGCAGAAATCTGGGACAGGGTTACAATGAGCAGTTCTTC,CASRNLGQGYNEQFF,TRBJ2-1,TRBV12-3/TRBV12-4,TRBD1,NA
TGTGCCAGCAGACGGACGGAGGTAAACACTGAAGCTTTCTTT,CASRRTEVNTEAFF,TRBJ1-1,TRBV11-1,NA,NA
TGCGCCAGCAGCTGGGGACTAGCGGGAAGGGAGTCTGGGGCCAACGTCCTGACTTTC,CASSWGLAGRESGANVLTF,TRBJ2-6,TRBV5-1,TRBD2,NA
TGTGCCAGCAGCCCCCGCCGACAGGCCACAAAAGAGACCCAGTACTTC,CASSPRRQATKETQYF,TRBJ2-5,TRBV6-1,NA,NA
TGTGCCAGCACCCGCGGACTGGATTACAATGAGCAGTTCTTC,CASTRGLDYNEQFF,TRBJ2-1,TRBV12-3/TRBV12-4,NA,NA
TGTGCCAGCAGCTCCATTTTTGGCGGGATCTCGTACGAGCAGTACTTC,CASSSIFGGISYEQYF,TRBJ2-7,TRBV7-8,NA,many
TGCAGTGCTAGGAGCGGTCAAGATACGCAGTATTTT,CSARSGQDTQYF,TRBJ2-3,TRBV20-1,NA,few
TGTGCCACCAGCAGAGATATGTACTATGGCTACACCTTC,CATSRDMYYGYTF,TRBJ1-2,TRBV15,NA,NA
TGTGCCAGCGCGGACAGACAGGCTAACTATGGCTACACCTTC,CASADRQANYGYTF,TRBJ1-2,TRBV6-1,NA,NA
TGTGCCAGCAGCTCCTTCGGACTAGCGGGAGCTGGGGAGCTGTTTTTT,CASSSFGLAGAGELFF,TRBJ2-2,TRBV7-9,TRBD2,NA
TGTGCCAGCAGTTCCTCTAACAGGGCTATCACTGAAGCTTTCTTT,CASSSSNRAITEAFF,TRBJ1-1,TRBV12-3/TRBV12-4,NA,NA
TGTGCCAGCGAACAAGAGACTAGTCCCGGGGAGCTGTTTTTT,CASEQETSPGELFF,TRBJ2-2,TRBV3-1,NA,few
TGTGCCAGCAGCTCCCGGGCCATGAACACTGAAGCTTTCTTT,CASSSRAMNTEAFF,TRBJ1-1,TRBV7-2,NA,NA
TGTGCCAGCAGCCCTCTGACTAGCGGGAGGGAGTACAATGAGCAGTTCTTC,CASSPLTSGREYNEQFF,TRBJ2-1,TRBV11-1,TRBD2,NA
TGTGCCAGCAGGCGGGACAGGGCGGTGAACACTGAAGCTTCCTTT,CASRRDRAVNTEASF,TRBJ1-1,TRBV7-2,TRBD1,NA
TGCGCCAGCAGCCCAAGGGGACAGGGATCGGTCCTCGAGCAGTACTTC,CASSPRGQGSVLEQYF,TRBJ2-7,TRBV5-1,TRBD1,many
TGTGCCAGCTCACGGACACAGGTTACAACTAGCGGGAACACCGGGGAGCTGTTTTTT,CASSRTQVTTSGNTGELFF,TRBJ2-2,TRBV18,TRBD2,NA
TGTGCCAGCAGCAAACCTCCGGGACAGGGAGAGACCCAGTACTTC,CASSKPPGQGETQYF,TRBJ2-5,TRBV7-9,TRBD1,NA
TGTGCCAGCAGCTGGACTAGCGCACACAATGAGCAGTTCTTC,CASSWTSAHNEQFF,TRBJ2-1,TRBV11-3,TRBD2,many
TGTGCCAGTTACCAGACTAGTGGTACAGATACGCAGTATTTT,CASYQTSGTDTQYF,TRBJ2-3,TRBV7-9,NA,few
TGTGCCACCGCTAGCTCCGGGGGTCTTGCCTACGAGCAGTACTTC,CATASSGGLAYEQYF,TRBJ2-7,TRBV7-6,NA,many
TGCAGCGTTGGGGGCGGCTACGAGCAGTACTTC,CSVGGGYEQYF,TRBJ2-7,TRBV29-1,NA,NA
TGCGCCAGCAGCTTGGCCATGGAGACCCAGTACTTC,CASSLAMETQYF,TRBJ2-5,TRBV5-1,NA,NA
TGCAGTGTTTGGGAGTCAAGGAAGGATGAGCAGTTCTTC,CSVWESRKDEQFF,TRBJ2-1,TRBV20-1,NA,many
TGTGCCAGCAGCCGCATCATCAGTCCTACGCAGTATTTT,CASSRIISPTQYF,TRBJ2-3,TRBV11-3,NA,many
TGTGCCAGCAGCTTATCGGCCGGGTCGAACAATGAGCAGTTCTTC,CASSLSAGSNNEQFF,TRBJ2-1,TRBV7-9,NA,few
TGTGCCAGCAGCATAGCGGGAGGGCCGATTAACACCGGGGAGCTGTTTTTT,CASSIAGGPINTGELFF,TRBJ2-2,TRBV7-9,TRBD2,few
TGTGCCATCCTCAGGGGGTCTAGCACAGATACGCAGTATTTT,CAILRGSSTDTQYF,TRBJ2-3,TRBV27,TRBD1,NA
TGCAGTGCTAGAGCAAACAGGGGCGAGCAGTACTTC,CSARANRGEQYF,TRBJ2-7,TRBV20-1,TRBD1,few
TGTGCCAGCAGTTTATCTGGGACAGCGAACACCGGGGAGCTGTTTTTT,CASSLSGTANTGELFF,TRBJ2-2,TRBV28,TRBD1,NA
TGTGCCAGCGCTTCCTCGTCTGGATACGAGCAGTACTTC,CASASSSGYEQYF,TRBJ2-7,TRBV6-8,NA,once
TGCGCCAGCAGGGTGGGGGACAGTTCCTACGAGCAGTACTTC,CASRVGDSSYEQYF,TRBJ2-7,TRBV5-1,TRBD1,NA
TGTGCCAGCAGCTTGGCAGGACTCATGAACACTGAAGCTTTCTTT,CASSLAGLMNTEAFF,TRBJ1-1,TRBV5-4,NA,NA
TGTGCCTGGAGGGGCTATGGTGTCGGGGGAGCGCACTATGGCTACACCTTC,CAWRGYGVGGAHYGYTF,TRBJ1-2,TRBV30,NA,few
TGTGCCAGCAGAACCCTCCGGGGGGACAGGGGGATAGAATGTGGCTACACCTTC,CASRTLRGDRGIECGYTF,TRBJ1-2,TRBV12-3/TRBV12-4,TRBD1,NA
TGTGCCAGCAGCTTAGATTTCGATGAGCAGTTCTTC,CASSLDFDEQFF,TRBJ2-1,TRBV7-6,NA,many
TGTGCCAGCACATTTTCGGACAGCAGCAATCAGCCCCAGCATTTT,CASTFSDSSNQPQHF,TRBJ1-5,TRBV6-2/TRBV6-3,NA,NA
TGTGCCAGCAGCCCACTGAGGGGGCGGGGATCCTACAATGAGCAGTTCTTC,CASSPLRGRGSYNEQFF,TRBJ2-1,TRBV7-9,NA,NA
TGTGCCAGCAGTTACTTACCCAGAACTAGCACAGATACGCAGTATTTT,CASSYLPRTSTDTQYF,TRBJ2-3,TRBV6-5,NA,NA
TGTGCCAGCAGTGGACAGGGGATTGAGCAGTTCTTC,CASSGQGIEQFF,TRBJ2-1,TRBV11-2,TRBD1,many
TGTGCCAGCAGTCTCGGGGTTAAGGGGGGTGGGGACAGAGCCAAAAACATTCAGTACTTC,CASSLGVKGGGDRAKNIQYF,TRBJ2-4,TRBV12-3/TRBV12-4,NA,NA
TGTGCCAGCAGTTTATCCGGGAATTGGTATGGCTACACCTTC,CASSLSGNWYGYTF,TRBJ1-2,TRBV28,NA,NA
TGCGCCAGCAGAAGTGGGGTCGGGGCGGGCTCAGATACGCAGTATTTT,CASRSGVGAGSDTQYF,TRBJ2-3,TRBV5-1,NA,NA
TGTGCCAGCAGCGCCCTATCCGGGCCACAGTTATATAGCAATCAGCCCCAGCATTTT,CASSALSGPQLYSNQPQHF,TRBJ1-5,TRBV9,NA,NA
TGTGCCAGCAGCTTGCGGGACGCAGACAATGAGCAGTTCTTC,CASSLRDADNEQFF,TRBJ2-1,TRBV7-9,NA,NA
TGTGCCAGCAGTTTATCCCGAATGAATCAGCCCCAGCATTTT,CASSLSRMNQPQHF,TRBJ1-5,TRBV28,NA,many
TGTGCCAGCAGTGCGACTAGCGGGAGAGGACCAGATACGCAGTATTTT,CASSATSGRGPDTQYF,TRBJ2-3,TRBV6-1,TRBD2,few
TGTGCCAGCAGTTTAGGAGCGGGGTTCTATGGCTACACCTTC,CASSLGAGFYGYTF,TRBJ1-2,TRBV28,NA,NA
TGCAGTGCTAGCGACCTCAGCGGGAGGGCGGCCAAAAACATTCAGTACTTC,CSASDLSGRAAKNIQYF,TRBJ2-4,TRBV20-1,TRBD2,few